This T cell receptor beta chain was identified in a study of blood T cell repertoires in COVID-19. As for the study in general: Material from acute and convalescent COVID-19 was sourced from the United States, Italy and Spain. PBMCs, B-cell-depleted T cells, or T cells were the source of the cDNA or gDNA that made up the material.

Per the original methods: Reference gene primer amplification gave nucleated cell count estimates. The repertoire was sequenced with immunoSEQ multiplex PCR; TCRdb's copy has only in-frame clones and lacks some. D and trimming were read from the DNA, whereas the V and J calls and clone size are those reported in that table. In the table there are 93,000 or so clones, almost 90% of which are singletons. V lost 6 bases to trimming and J lost 5 bases, with 14 bases between them. CDR3 size: 14 residues. The germline V gene has CDR1 MNHEY and CDR2 SVGAGI. This receptor was taken from a human donor in a cohort sampled during active COVID-19. Sequenced material: peripheral blood. The chain employs TRBV6-5 and TRBJ2-1; a weak D match, TRBD2 (7 bases). DNA for the CDR3: TGTGCCAGCAGGAAGGGGGGGGCGGACAATGAGCAGTTCTTC. It codes for CASRKGGADNEQFF.